The clone carrying this T cell receptor (beta chain) was detected only a few times. The CDR3 length is 15 residues. The junction had 9 bases not matched to a gene; V was cut back by 6 bases and J by 4 bases. Germline V gene lookup returns CDR1 MNHNS and CDR2 SASEGT. This record belongs to a study of OX40 agonist ivuxolimab in advanced cancers. Sequencing used immunoSEQ multiplex PCR; TCRdb keeps in-frame clones, though not all of them. The profile shows roughly 89,000 clones, around 84% of them singletons. Exclusion of a patient followed from autoimmune disease history or systemic immunosuppression. This TCR was sampled from an adult with an advanced solid tumor such as melanoma, head and neck, liver or kidney cancer. Sequencing was performed on CD4+ or CD8+ T cells sorted from blood, taken in a trial of the OX40 agonist ivuxolimab. The chain is built from TRBV6-1 and TRBJ1-2; 9 bases match TRBD1. CDR3 loop: CASRGDRDGGYGYTF. In nucleotides, the CDR3 is TGTGCCAGCAGGGGGGACAGGGATGGTGGCTATGGCTACACCTTC.